A selection of T cell receptor beta chains follows, all from one sample in a study of control samples from healthy donors and cancer patients. Generated by immunoSEQ multiplex PCR, the TCRdb table keeps only in-frame clones and is missing some. Here the sample spans tens of thousands of clones, 85% being singletons. The sequencing input was blood. The receptors derive from a man aged 35 to 55 in good health. Each CDR3 is given with its conserved first and last residue. A D gene is named only where the DNA matches it firmly. A row's size may be missing; if present it is once, few, many or a size class.

D,V,J,size,CDR3,DNA
TRBD1,TRBV4-1,TRBJ2-2,.,CASSPRDRNTGELFF,TGCGCCAGCAGTCCCCGGGACAGGAACACCGGGGAGCTGTTTTTT
.,TRBV11-2,TRBJ1-4,.,CASSLGGAKSEKLFF,TGTGCCAGCAGCTTAGGGGGGGCGAAAAGTGAAAAACTGTTTTTT
.,TRBV5-8,TRBJ2-7,.,CASSFGGEQYF,TGTGCCAGCAGCTTTGGTGGGGAGCAGTACTTC
.,TRBV7-6,TRBJ2-7,.,CASSRLTGSNPYEQYF,TGTGCCAGCAGCCGGTTAACAGGGAGTAATCCCTACGAGCAGTACTTC
.,TRBV4-3,TRBJ1-1,.,CASSQEAGLGFMVEAFF,TGCGCCAGCAGCCAAGAAGCTGGCTTAGGGTTTATGGTTGAAGCTTTCTTT
.,TRBV28,TRBJ1-3,.,CASSPPGGSGNTIYF,TGTGCCAGCAGTCCCCCCGGTGGCTCTGGAAACACCATATATTTT
TRBD2,TRBV7-9,TRBJ2-1,.,CASSHLAGVLYEQFF,TGTGCCAGCAGCCACCTAGCGGGAGTACTCTATGAGCAGTTCTTC
TRBD1,TRBV10-3,TRBJ2-1,once,CAISEGTVTYNEQFF,TGTGCCATCAGTGAAGGGACAGTGACCTACAATGAGCAGTTCTTC
.,TRBV4-3,TRBJ2-5,.,CASSQDLGVEETQYF,TGCGCCAGCAGCCAAGACCTCGGGGTGGAAGAGACCCAGTACTTC
.,TRBV9,TRBJ1-4,.,CASNPRGDRANEKLFF,TGTGCCAGCAACCCGCGCGGGGATCGGGCTAATGAAAAACTGTTTTTT
.,TRBV18,TRBJ2-7,.,CASSPEGLREQYF,TGTGCCAGCTCACCGGAGGGGCTTCGCGAGCAGTACTTC
.,TRBV11-2,TRBJ1-1,.,CASSWVDTEAFF,TGTGCCAGCAGCTGGGTCGACACTGAAGCTTTCTTT
.,TRBV10-3,TRBJ2-1,.,CAISESAQGYNEQFF,TGTGCCATCAGTGAGTCGGCACAGGGTTACAATGAGCAGTTCTTC
.,TRBV11-2,TRBJ1-5,once,CASSLGRSSNQPQHF,TGTGCCAGCAGCTTAGGCCGCTCTAGCAATCAGCCCCAGCATTTT
.,TRBV28,TRBJ1-3,.,CASSLGRISGNTIYF,TGTGCCAGCAGTTTAGGGCGCATCTCTGGAAACACCATATATTTT
.,TRBV30,TRBJ1-1,.,CAWSPTGANTEAFF,TGTGCCTGGAGTCCGACCGGGGCGAACACTGAAGCTTTCTTT
.,TRBV7-9,TRBJ1-6,.,CASSDVRVITLHF,TGTGCCAGCAGCGATGTGCGGGTAATCACCCTCCACTTT
.,TRBV24-1,TRBJ2-1,.,CATSEVNEQFF,TGTGCCACCAGTGAGGTCAATGAGCAGTTCTTC
TRBD2,TRBV5-1,TRBJ2-7,.,CASSPGGVRSYEQYF,TGCGCCAGCAGCCCTGGGGGGGTAAGGTCCTACGAGCAGTACTTC
TRBD1,TRBV6-5,TRBJ2-3,once,CASSYSMGQGADTQYF,TGTGCCAGCAGTTACTCGATGGGACAGGGAGCAGATACGCAGTATTTT
TRBD1,TRBV10-3,TRBJ1-5,.,CAISETGDSNQPQHF,TGTGCCATCAGCGAGACAGGGGATAGCAATCAGCCCCAGCATTTT
.,TRBV7-7,TRBJ2-3,.,CASSLDRTDTQYF,TGTGCCAGCAGCTTAGACAGGACAGATACGCAGTATTTT
TRBD2,TRBV11-2,TRBJ2-1,.,CASSTSPAGGPFRDEQFF,TGTGCCAGCAGCACAAGTCCAGCGGGGGGCCCCTTTAGGGATGAGCAGTTCTTC
TRBD2,TRBV4-2,TRBJ2-7,.,CASSPLAGASYEQYF,TGTGCCAGCAGCCCGCTAGCGGGGGCCTCCTACGAGCAGTACTTC
.,TRBV4-1,TRBJ2-7,.,CASSQGERSTYEQYF,TGCGCCAGCAGCCAAGGAGAGCGGTCCACTTACGAGCAGTACTTC
.,TRBV7-2,TRBJ2-1,.,CASSSPGLAWNEQFF,TGTGCCAGCAGTTCCCCGGGATTAGCATGGAATGAGCAGTTCTTC
.,TRBV19,TRBJ1-5,.,CASSIDFRFGPQHF,TGTGCCAGTAGTATAGATTTTCGGTTTGGGCCCCAGCATTTT
TRBD1,TRBV6-2/TRBV6-3,TRBJ1-2,.,CASSSGQGWDGYTF,TGTGCCAGCAGTTCGGGACAGGGTTGGGATGGCTACACCTTC
.,TRBV5-4,TRBJ2-2,.,CASSLGSGSNTGELFF,TGTGCCAGCAGCTTGGGGAGCGGGTCGAACACCGGGGAGCTGTTTTTT
.,TRBV6-2/TRBV6-3,TRBJ1-5,.,CASSYGQAYPPQHF,TGTGCCAGCAGTTACGGCCAGGCGTATCCGCCCCAGCATTTT
.,TRBV6-2/TRBV6-3,TRBJ1-1,.,CASSTTGTSALAFF,TGTGCCAGCAGTACAACCGGGACCTCGGCCTTAGCTTTCTTT
.,TRBV4-3,TRBJ2-7,few,CASSQEGHYYEQYF,TGCGCCAGCAGCCAAGAGGGGCACTACTACGAGCAGTACTTC
TRBD1,TRBV5-3,TRBJ1-2,.,CARSLGQGGGPNYGYTF,TGTGCCAGAAGCTTGGGACAGGGAGGGGGCCCTAACTATGGCTACACCTTC
TRBD1,TRBV5-4,TRBJ1-4,.,CASSWTGSSLGKLFF,TGTGCCAGCAGCTGGACAGGCAGTTCCCTGGGAAAACTGTTTTTT
TRBD1,TRBV19,TRBJ1-1,.,CASRDRALNTEAFF,TGTGCCAGTAGAGACAGGGCCTTGAACACTGAAGCTTTCTTT
.,TRBV2,TRBJ2-5,.,CASRGARQETQYF,TGTGCCAGCAGAGGGGCCCGCCAAGAGACCCAGTACTTC
.,TRBV2,TRBJ2-1,.,CASSEWALAEQFF,TGTGCCAGCAGTGAATGGGCCCTGGCTGAGCAGTTCTTC
.,TRBV4-3,TRBJ2-3,.,CASSQDRRITDTQYF,TGCGCCAGCAGCCAAGATCGTAGGATAACAGATACGCAGTATTTT
.,TRBV28,TRBJ2-1,.,CASTVGRNNEQFF,TGTGCCAGCACCGTCGGAAGGAACAATGAGCAGTTCTTC
TRBD1,TRBV5-1,TRBJ1-4,.,CASSGQGATNEKLFF,TGCGCCAGCAGCGGTCAGGGGGCAACTAATGAAAAACTGTTTTTT
TRBD2,TRBV9,TRBJ2-7,once,CASSVEGTSGGFYEQYF,TGTGCCAGCAGCGTAGAAGGGACTAGCGGGGGGTTCTACGAGCAGTACTTC
TRBD1,TRBV24-1,TRBJ1-1,.,CATSDQTGVNRAFF,TGTGCCACCAGTGACCAAACAGGGGTCAATCGGGCTTTCTTT
.,TRBV10-3,TRBJ1-6,.,CAISESVREGGLSNSPLHF,TGTGCCATCAGTGAGTCGGTGAGAGAAGGGGGGTTAAGTAATTCACCCCTCCACTTT
.,TRBV7-3,TRBJ2-1,.,CASSPRGRFDEQFF,TGTGCCAGCAGCCCACGGGGCAGGTTCGATGAGCAGTTCTTC
.,TRBV4-3,TRBJ1-3,.,CASSQAGARVNTIYF,TGCGCCAGCAGCCAAGCCGGAGCTCGAGTAAACACCATATATTTT
.,TRBV19,TRBJ1-1,.,CASSKAPMNTEAFF,TGTGCCAGTAGTAAGGCACCTATGAACACTGAAGCTTTCTTT
TRBD1,TRBV5-8,TRBJ2-7,.,CASSGLRGRGEQYF,TGTGCCAGCAGCGGTCTCAGGGGGCGAGGAGAGCAGTACTTC
.,TRBV7-3,TRBJ2-6,.,CASSLDRGPSSGANVLTF,TGTGCCAGCAGCTTGGACCGGGGCCCGAGCTCTGGGGCCAACGTCCTGACTTTC
.,TRBV27,TRBJ1-4,.,CASSSQGVNEKLFF,TGTGCCAGCAGTTCTCAGGGAGTGAATGAAAAACTGTTTTTT
.,TRBV3-1/TRBV3-2,TRBJ2-7,.,CASSQGSFGRATYEQYF,TGTGCCAGCAGCCAAGGATCCTTCGGCAGGGCAACCTACGAGCAGTACTTC
TRBD1,TRBV24-1,TRBJ1-1,.,CATSDRGRTGDTEAFF,TGTGCCACCAGTGACAGGGGGAGGACAGGGGACACTGAAGCTTTCTTT